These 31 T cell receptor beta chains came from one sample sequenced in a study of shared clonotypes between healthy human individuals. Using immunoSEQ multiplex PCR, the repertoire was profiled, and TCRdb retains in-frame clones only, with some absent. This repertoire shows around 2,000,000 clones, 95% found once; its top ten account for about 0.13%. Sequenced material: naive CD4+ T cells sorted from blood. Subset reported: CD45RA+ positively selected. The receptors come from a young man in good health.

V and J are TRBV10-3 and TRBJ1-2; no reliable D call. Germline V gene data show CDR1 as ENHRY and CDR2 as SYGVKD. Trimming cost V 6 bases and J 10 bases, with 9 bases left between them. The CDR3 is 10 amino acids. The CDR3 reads CAIRNSVYTF. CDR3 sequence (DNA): TGTGCCATCAGGAACAGCGTCTACACCTTC.

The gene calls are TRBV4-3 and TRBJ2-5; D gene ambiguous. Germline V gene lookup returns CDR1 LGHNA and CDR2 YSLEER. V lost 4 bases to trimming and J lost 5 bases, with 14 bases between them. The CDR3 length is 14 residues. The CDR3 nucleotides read TGCGCCAGCAGCCCCACTTGGTCCGCCGAGACCCAGTACTTC. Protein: CASSPTWSAETQYF.

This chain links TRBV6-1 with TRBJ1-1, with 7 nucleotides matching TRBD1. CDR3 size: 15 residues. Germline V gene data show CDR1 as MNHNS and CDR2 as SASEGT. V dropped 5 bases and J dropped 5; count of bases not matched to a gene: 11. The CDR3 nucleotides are TGTGCCAGCAGTCGGGGCACAGGGACAGTGACTGAAGCTTTCTTT. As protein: CASSRGTGTVTEAFF.

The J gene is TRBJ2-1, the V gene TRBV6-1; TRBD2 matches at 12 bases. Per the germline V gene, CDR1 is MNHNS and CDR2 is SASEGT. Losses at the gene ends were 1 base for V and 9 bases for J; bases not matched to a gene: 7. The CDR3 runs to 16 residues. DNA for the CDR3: TGTGCCAGCAGTGAAGGGGCCCTAGCGGGAGGGGGTGAGCAGTTCTTC. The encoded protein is CASSEGALAGGGEQFF.

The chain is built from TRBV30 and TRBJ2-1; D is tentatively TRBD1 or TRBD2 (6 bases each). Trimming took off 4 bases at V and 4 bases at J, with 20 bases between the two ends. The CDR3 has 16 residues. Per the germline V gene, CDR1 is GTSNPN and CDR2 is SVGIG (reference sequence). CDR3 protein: CAWNPSPGGPYNEQFF. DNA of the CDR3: TGTGCCTGGAATCCATCCCCCGGGGGCCCTTACAATGAGCAGTTCTTC.

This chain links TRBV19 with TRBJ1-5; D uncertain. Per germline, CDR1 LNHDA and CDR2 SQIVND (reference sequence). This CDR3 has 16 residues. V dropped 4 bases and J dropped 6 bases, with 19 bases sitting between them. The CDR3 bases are TGTGCCAGTAGTACACTACGCCTCGCTGCGGGTCAGCCCCAGCATTTT. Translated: CASSTLRLAAGQPQHF.

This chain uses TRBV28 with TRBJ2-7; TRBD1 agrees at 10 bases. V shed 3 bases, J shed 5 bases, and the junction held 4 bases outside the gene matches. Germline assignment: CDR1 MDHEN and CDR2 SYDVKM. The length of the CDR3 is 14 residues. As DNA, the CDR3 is TGTGCCAGCAGTTTCCGGGACAGGGGTGACGAGCAGTACTTC. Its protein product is CASSFRDRGDEQYF.

The CDR3 region is CSVVRVGTGELFF. The CDR3 DNA sequence: TGCAGCGTTGTTAGGGTTGGCACCGGGGAGCTGTTTTTT. The chain uses TRBV29-1 and TRBJ2-2; D gene unclear. The CDR3 runs to 13 residues. The V end lost 4 bases, the J end lost 4 bases, and 10 bases lay between the germline ends. The germline V gene has CDR1 SQVTM and CDR2 ANQGSEA.

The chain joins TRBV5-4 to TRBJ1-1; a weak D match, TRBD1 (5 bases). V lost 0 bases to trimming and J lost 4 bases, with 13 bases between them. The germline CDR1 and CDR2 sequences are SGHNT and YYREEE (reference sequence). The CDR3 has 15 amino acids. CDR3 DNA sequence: TGTGCCAGCAGCTTGGCCAGGGTTAGGAGCACTGAAGCTTTCTTT. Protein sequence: CASSLARVRSTEAFF.

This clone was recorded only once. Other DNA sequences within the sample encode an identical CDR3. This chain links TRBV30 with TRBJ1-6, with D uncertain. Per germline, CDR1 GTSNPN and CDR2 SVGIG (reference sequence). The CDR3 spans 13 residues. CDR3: CAWVGEYNSPLHF. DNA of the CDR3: TGTGCTTGGGTCGGGGAATATAATTCACCCCTCCACTTT.

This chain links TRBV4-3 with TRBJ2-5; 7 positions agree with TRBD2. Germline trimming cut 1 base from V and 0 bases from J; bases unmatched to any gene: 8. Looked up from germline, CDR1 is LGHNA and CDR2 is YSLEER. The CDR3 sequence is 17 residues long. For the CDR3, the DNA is TGCGCCAGCAGCCAAGGGGCGGCTAGCGGAAACCAAGAGACCCAGTACTTC. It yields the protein CASSQGAASGNQETQYF.

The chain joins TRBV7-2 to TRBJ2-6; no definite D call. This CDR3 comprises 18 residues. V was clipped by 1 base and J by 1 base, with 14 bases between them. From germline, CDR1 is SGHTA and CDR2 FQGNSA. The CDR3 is CASSLVSGFGSGANVLTF. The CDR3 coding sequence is TGTGCCAGCAGCTTAGTGTCCGGTTTCGGTTCTGGGGCCAACGTCCTGACTTTC.

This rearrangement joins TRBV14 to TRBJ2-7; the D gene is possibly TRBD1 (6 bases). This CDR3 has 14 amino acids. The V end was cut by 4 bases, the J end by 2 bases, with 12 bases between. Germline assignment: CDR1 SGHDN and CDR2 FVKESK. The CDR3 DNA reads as TGTGCCAGCAGCCTTTTGACAGGACCCTACGAGCAGTACTTC. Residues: CASSLLTGPYEQYF.

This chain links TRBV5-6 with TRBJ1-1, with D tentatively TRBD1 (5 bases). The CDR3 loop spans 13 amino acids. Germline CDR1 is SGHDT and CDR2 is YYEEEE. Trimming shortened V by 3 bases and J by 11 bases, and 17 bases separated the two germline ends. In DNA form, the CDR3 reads TGTGCCAGCAGCTCGATAGTGGGGGGAGGCGCTTTCTTT. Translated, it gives CASSSIVGGGAFF.

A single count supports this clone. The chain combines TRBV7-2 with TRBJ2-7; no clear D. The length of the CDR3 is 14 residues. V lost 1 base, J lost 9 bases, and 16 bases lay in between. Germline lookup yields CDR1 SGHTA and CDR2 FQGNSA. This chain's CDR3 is CASSLEGSPPGQYF. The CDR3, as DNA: TGTGCCAGCAGCTTAGAAGGGTCTCCCCCAGGGCAGTACTTC. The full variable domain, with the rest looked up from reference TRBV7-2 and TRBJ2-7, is GAGVSQSPSNKVTEKGKDVELRCDPISGHTALYWYRQSLGQGLEFLIYFQGNSAPDKSGLPSDRFSAERTGGSVSTLTIQRTQQEDSAVYLCASSLEGSPPGQYFGPGTRLTVT.

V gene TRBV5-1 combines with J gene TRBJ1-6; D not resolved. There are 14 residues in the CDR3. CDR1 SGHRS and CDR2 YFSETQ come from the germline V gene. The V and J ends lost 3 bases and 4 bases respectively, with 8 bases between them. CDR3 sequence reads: CASSSAGYNSPLHF. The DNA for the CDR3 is TGCGCCAGCAGCTCGGCCGGTTATAATTCACCCCTCCACTTT.

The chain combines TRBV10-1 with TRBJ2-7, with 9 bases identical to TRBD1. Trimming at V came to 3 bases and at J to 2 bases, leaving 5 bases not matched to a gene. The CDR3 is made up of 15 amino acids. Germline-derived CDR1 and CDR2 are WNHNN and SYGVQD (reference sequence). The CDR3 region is CASSDRTGVTYEQYF. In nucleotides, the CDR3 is TGCGCCAGCAGTGATCGGACAGGGGTGACCTACGAGCAGTACTTC.

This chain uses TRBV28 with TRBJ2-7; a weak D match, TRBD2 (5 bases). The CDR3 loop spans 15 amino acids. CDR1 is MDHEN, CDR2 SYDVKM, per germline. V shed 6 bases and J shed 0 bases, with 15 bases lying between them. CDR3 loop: CASSPVGLSSYEQYF. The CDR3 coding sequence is TGTGCCAGCAGCCCTGTCGGACTGAGCTCCTACGAGCAGTACTTC.

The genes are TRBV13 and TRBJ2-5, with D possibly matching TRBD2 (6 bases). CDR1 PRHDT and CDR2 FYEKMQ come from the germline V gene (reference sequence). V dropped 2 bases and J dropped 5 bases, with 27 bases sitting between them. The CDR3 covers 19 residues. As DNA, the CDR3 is TGTGCCAGCAGCTTATTCCGAAGCAGGGAGGTGCCCATGGGGGAGACCCAGTACTTC. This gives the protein CASSLFRSREVPMGETQYF.

The CDR3 spells CASSLYVVGGSYNEQFF. The CDR3 DNA is TGTGCCAGCAGCTTATATGTTGTGGGGGGATCTTACAATGAGCAGTTCTTC. V gene TRBV7-2 combines with J gene TRBJ2-1; D perhaps matches TRBD2 (6 bases). V was trimmed by 2 bases and J by 4 bases, leaving 18 bases between them. This CDR3 is 17 amino acids long. Germline V gives CDR1 SGHTA, CDR2 FQGNSA.

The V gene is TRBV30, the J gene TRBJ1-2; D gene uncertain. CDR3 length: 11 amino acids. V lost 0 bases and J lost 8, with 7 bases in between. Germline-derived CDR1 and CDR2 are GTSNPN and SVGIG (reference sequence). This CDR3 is CAWSVARGYTF. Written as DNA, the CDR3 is TGTGCCTGGAGTGTAGCGAGAGGCTACACCTTC.

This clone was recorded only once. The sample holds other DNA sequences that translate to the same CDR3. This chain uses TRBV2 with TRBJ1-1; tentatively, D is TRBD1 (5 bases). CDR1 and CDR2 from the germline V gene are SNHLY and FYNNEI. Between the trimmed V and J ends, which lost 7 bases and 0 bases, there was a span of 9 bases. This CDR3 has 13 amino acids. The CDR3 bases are TGTGCCAGCACCGGGACGGTGAACACTGAAGCTTTCTTT. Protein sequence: CASTGTVNTEAFF. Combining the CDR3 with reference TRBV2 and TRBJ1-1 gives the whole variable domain EPEVTQTPSHQVTQMGQEVILRCVPISNHLYFYWYRQILGQKVEFLVSFYNNEISEKSEIFDDQFSVERPDGSNFTLKIRSTKLEDSAMYFCASTGTVNTEAFFGQGTRLTVV.

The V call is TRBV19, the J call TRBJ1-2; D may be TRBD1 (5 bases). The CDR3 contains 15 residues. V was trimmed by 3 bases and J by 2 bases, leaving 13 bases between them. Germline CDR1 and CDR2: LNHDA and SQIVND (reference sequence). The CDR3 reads CASSILTGQNYGYTF. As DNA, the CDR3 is TGTGCCAGTAGTATTCTCACCGGACAAAACTATGGCTACACCTTC.

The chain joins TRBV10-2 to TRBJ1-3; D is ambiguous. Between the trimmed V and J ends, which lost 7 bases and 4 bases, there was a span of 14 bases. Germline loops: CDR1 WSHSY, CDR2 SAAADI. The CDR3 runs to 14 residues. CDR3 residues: CASTPDTSGNTIYF. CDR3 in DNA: TGCGCCAGCACCCCAGACACAAGCGGAAACACCATATATTTT.

CDR3 in amino acids: CASSIGPPGQGVMAPYEQYF. The CDR3, as DNA: TGTGCCAGTAGTATAGGACCTCCGGGACAAGGGGTTATGGCCCCCTACGAGCAGTACTTC. The chain uses TRBV19 and TRBJ2-7, with D possibly TRBD1 on 6 matching bases. V was clipped by 1 base and J by 2 bases, with 27 bases between them. The length of the CDR3 is 20 residues. The germline V gene has CDR1 LNHDA and CDR2 SQIVND (reference sequence).

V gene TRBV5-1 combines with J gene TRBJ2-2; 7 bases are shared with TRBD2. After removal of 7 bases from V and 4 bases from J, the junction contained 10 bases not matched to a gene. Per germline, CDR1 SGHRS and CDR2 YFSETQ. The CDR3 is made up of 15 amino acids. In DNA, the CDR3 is TGCGCCAGCGGGTCGGGAGCGGGGCCCACCGGGGAGCTGTTTTTT. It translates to CASGSGAGPTGELFF.

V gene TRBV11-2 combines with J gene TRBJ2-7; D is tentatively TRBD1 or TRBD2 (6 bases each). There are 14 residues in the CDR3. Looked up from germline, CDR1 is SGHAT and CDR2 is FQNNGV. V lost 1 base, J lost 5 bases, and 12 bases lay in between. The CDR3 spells CASSLAKGGNEQYF. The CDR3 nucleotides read TGTGCCAGCAGCTTAGCGAAAGGGGGGAACGAGCAGTACTTC.

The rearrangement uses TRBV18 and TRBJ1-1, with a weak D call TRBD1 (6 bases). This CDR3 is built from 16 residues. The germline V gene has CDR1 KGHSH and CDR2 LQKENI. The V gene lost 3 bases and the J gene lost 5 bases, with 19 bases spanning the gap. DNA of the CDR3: TGTGCCAGCTCACCCCCCTTCGGGGCACAGGGAACTGAAGCTTTCTTT. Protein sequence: CASSPPFGAQGTEAFF. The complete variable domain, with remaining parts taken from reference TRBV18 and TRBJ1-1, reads NAGVMQNPRHLVRRRGQEARLRCSPMKGHSHVYWYRQLPEEGLKFMVYLQKENIIDESGMPKERFSAEFPKEGPSILRIQQVVRGDSAAYFCASSPPFGAQGTEAFFGQGTRLTVV.

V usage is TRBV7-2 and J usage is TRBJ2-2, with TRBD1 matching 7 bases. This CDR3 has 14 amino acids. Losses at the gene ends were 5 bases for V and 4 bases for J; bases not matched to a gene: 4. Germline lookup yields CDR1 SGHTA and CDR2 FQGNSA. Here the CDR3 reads CASSPTGSTGELFF. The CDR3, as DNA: TGTGCCAGCAGCCCGACAGGGTCCACCGGGGAGCTGTTTTTT.

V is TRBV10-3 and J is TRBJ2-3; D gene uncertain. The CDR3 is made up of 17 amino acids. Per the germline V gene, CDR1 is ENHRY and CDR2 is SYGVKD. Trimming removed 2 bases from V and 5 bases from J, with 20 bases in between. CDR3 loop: CAISEALIRKVEDTQYF. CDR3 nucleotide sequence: TGTGCCATCAGTGAGGCTCTTATACGAAAAGTAGAAGATACGCAGTATTTT.

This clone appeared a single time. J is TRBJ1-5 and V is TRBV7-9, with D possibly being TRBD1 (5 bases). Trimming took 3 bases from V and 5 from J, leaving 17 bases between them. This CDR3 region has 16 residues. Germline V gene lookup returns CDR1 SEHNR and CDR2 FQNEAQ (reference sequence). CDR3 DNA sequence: TGTGCCAGCAGCTTGGGGCGGTTAGGGGAATATCAGCCCCAGCATTTT. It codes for CASSLGRLGEYQPQHF. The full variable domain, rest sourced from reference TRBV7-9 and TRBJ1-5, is DTGVSQNPRHKITKRGQNVTFRCDPISEHNRLYWYRQTLGQGPEFLTYFQNEAQLEKSRLLSDRFSAERPKGSFSTLEIQRTEQGDSAMYLCASSLGRLGEYQPQHFGDGTRLSIL.